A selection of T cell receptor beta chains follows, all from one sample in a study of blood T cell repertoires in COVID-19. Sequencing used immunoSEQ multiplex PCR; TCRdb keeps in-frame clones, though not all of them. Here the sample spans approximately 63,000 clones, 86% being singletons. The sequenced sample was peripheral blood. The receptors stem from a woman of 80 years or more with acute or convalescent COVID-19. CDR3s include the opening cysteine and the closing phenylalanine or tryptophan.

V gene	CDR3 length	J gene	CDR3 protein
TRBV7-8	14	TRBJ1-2	CASSLNQGRGGYTF
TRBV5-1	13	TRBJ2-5	CASKTVHQETQYF
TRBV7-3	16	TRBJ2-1	CASSPRTSGRYNEQFF
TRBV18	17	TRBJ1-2	CASSPPSGGPLSGGYTF
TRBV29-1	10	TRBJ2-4	CSVAGNIQYF
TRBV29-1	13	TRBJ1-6	CSVGRGDNSPLHF
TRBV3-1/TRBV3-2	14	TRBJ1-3	CASSPWGLGNTIYF
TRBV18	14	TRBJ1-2	CASSPEQGAGGYTF
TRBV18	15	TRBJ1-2	CASSPPTGESRGYTF
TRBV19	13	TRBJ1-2	CASSDRAPHGYTF
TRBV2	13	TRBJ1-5	CASTNRVNQPQHF
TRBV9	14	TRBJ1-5	CASSGGAENQPQHF
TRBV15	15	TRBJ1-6	CATSSAGTGNSPLHF
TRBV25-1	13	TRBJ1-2	CASSEAGLYGYTF
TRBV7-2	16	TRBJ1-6	CASSLDPLAGNSPLHF
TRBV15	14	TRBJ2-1	CATSQGQGGNEQFF
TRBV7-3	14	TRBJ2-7	CASSLTSGNYEQYF
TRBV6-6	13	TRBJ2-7	CASSPLGGYEQYF
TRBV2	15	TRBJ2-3	CASSQGGQGKNTQYF
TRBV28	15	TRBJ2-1	CASSPPLAGYNEQFF
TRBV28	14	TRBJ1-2	CASSLRGQGYGYTF
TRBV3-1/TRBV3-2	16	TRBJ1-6	CASSQTPGTGPAPLHF
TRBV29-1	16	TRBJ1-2	CSVGSGQGSSNYGYTF
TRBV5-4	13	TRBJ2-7	CASSSTSGNEQYF
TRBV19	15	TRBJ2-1	CASSMIAGRYNEQFF
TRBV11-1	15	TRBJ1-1	CASSLAPGSNTEAFF
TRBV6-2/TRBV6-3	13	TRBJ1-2	CASSSGRGGGYTF